Listed here is a single T cell receptor beta chain. Per the original methods: Reference gene primers were amplified, and this amplification served to estimate nucleated cell counts. The assay was immunoSEQ multiplex PCR, and TCRdb's table has in-frame clones only and misses some. The DNA gave D and trimming, while V, J and clone size come from that table. The sample consists of 200,000 to 300,000 clones, approximately 91% of them appearing once. The data belong to a study of blood T cell repertoires in COVID-19. Turning to the study itself: Donors in the United States, Italy and Spain gave samples during acute or convalescent COVID-19. Nucleic acid was either cDNA or gDNA, and it came from T cells, B-cell-depleted T cells, or PBMCs.

Seattle researchers signed up patients amid active infection and tracked them longitudinally. V lost 0 bases, J lost 2 bases, and 11 bases lay in between. The CDR3 extends over 16 amino acids. Germline CDR1 is SEHNR and CDR2 is FQNEAQ (reference sequence). The V gene is TRBV7-9, the J gene TRBJ1-3, with a weak D call TRBD1 (5 bases). This TCR was recovered from a young man with COVID-19, enrolled during active disease. Sequencing was done on a sample of peripheral blood. CDR3 region: CASSLADSRAGNTIYF. CDR3 coding DNA: TGTGCCAGCAGCTTAGCAGACAGCCGTGCTGGAAACACCATATATTTT.